Listed here are 3 T cell receptor beta chains from one sample, sequenced in a study of persistence of HIV-infected CD4 T cells. Sequencing used immunoSEQ version 4 in survey mode. Only in-frame clones appear in the TCRdb table, and some are missing; sequencing was by immunoSEQ multiplex PCR. This sample has roughly 5,300 clones, with around 60% found just once. No antigen is known for these receptors. Stimulation used 10 ug/mL lysate from CMV-infected fibroblasts. Sorting selected CD4+ T cells upregulating both CD40 ligand and CD69. The source was CD4+ T cells sorted from PBMCs after approximately 19-hour stimulation, collected from a patient who received antiretroviral therapy. The receptors originated from an adult man with HIV who was CMV-seropositive.

The genes are TRBV6-5 and TRBJ1-2; D perhaps matches TRBD1 (6 bases). Germline V gives CDR1 MNHEY, CDR2 SVGAGI. The V end was cut by 2 bases, the J end by 6 bases, with 16 bases between. The CDR3 has 15 amino acids. The CDR3 DNA reads TGTGCCAGCAGTTACGTTCAGACAGGCGCGAATGGCTACACCTTC. Protein product: CASSYVQTGANGYTF.

The chain recombines TRBV3-1 (or the pseudogene TRBV3-2) with TRBJ1-1; D ambiguous. Trimming removed 4 bases from V and 2 bases from J, with 5 bases in between. The CDR3 spans 12 residues. CDR1 and CDR2 from the germline V gene are LGHDT and YNNKEL (reference sequence). CDR3 sequence: CASSPDNTEAFF. CDR3 DNA sequence: TGTGCCAGCAGCCCAGACAACACTGAAGCTTTCTTT.

The V call is TRBV12-3 or TRBV12-4, the J call TRBJ1-3, with no clear D. CDR3 length equals 12 residues. Trimming left V 1 base short and J 8 bases short, with 6 bases between. The CDR3 reads CASSLVVHTIYF. The DNA of the CDR3 is TGTGCCAGCAGTTTAGTAGTGCACACCATATATTTT.